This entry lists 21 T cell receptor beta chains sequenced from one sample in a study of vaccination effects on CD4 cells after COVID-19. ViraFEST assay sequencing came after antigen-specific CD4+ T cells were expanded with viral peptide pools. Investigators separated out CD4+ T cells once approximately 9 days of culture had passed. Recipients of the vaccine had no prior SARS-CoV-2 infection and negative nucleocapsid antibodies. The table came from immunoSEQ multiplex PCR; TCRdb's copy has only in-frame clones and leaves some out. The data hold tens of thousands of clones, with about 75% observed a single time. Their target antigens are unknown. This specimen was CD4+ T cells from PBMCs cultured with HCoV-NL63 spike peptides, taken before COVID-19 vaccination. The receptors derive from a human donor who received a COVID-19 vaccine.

CDR3 sequence reads: CASSYPTGAGKGNQPQHF. CDR3 DNA: TGTGCCAGCAGTTACCCTACAGGGGCTGGTAAAGGCAATCAGCCCCAGCATTTT. The genes are TRBV6-2 or TRBV6-3 and TRBJ1-5; 7 nucleotides match TRBD1. The CDR3 runs to 18 residues. The V gene's germline CDR1 is MNHEY and CDR2 SVGEGT. V lost 2 bases and J lost 2; bases outside the gene matches: 12.

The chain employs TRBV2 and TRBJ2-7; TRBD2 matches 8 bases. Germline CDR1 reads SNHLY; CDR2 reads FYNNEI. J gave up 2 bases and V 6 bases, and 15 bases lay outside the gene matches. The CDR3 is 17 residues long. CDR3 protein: CASSARGVLAAPYEQYF. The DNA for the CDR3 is TGTGCCAGCAGCGCTAGGGGGGTACTAGCGGCACCCTACGAGCAGTACTTC.

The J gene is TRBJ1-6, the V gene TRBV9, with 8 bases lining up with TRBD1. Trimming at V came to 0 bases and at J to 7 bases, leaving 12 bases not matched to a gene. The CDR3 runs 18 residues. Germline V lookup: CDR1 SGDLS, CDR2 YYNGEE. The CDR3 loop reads CASSVEPVRGRINSPLHF. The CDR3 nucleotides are TGTGCCAGCAGCGTAGAGCCGGTCAGGGGGCGGATCAATTCACCCCTCCACTTT.

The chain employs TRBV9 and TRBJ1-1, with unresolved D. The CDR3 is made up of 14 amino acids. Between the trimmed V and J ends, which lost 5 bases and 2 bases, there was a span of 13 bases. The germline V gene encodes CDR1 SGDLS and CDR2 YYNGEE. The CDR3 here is CASSRINTNTEAFF. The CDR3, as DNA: TGTGCCAGCAGTCGGATTAATACCAACACTGAAGCTTTCTTT. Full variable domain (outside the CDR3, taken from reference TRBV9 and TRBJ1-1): DSGVTQTPKHLITATGQRVTLRCSPRSGDLSVYWYQQSLDQGLQFLIQYYNGEERAKGNILERFSAQQFPDLHSELNLSSLELGDSALYFCASSRINTNTEAFFGQGTRLTVV.

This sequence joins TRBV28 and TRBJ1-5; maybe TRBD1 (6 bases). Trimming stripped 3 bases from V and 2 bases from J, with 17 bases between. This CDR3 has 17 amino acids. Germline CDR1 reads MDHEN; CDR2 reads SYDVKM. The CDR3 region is CASSFRQGLPGNQPQHF. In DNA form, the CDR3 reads TGTGCCAGCAGTTTCCGGCAGGGGCTGCCGGGCAATCAGCCCCAGCATTTT.

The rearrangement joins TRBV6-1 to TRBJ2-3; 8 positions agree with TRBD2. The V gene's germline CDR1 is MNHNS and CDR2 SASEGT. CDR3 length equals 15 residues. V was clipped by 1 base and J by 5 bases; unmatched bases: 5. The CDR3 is CASSEGSGGQDTQYF. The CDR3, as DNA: TGTGCCAGCAGTGAAGGGTCGGGAGGGCAAGATACGCAGTATTTT.

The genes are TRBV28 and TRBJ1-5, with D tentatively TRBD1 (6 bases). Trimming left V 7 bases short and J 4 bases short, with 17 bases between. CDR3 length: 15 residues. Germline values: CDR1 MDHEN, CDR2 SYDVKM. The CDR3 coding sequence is TGTGCCAGCACCCTGGGACACATCCCGAATCAGCCCCAGCATTTT. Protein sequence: CASTLGHIPNQPQHF.

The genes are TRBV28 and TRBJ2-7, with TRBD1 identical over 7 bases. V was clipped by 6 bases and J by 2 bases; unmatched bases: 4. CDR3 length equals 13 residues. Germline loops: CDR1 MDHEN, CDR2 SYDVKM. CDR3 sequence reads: CASRQGRAYEQYF. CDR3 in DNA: TGTGCCAGCAGACAGGGGCGTGCCTACGAGCAGTACTTC.

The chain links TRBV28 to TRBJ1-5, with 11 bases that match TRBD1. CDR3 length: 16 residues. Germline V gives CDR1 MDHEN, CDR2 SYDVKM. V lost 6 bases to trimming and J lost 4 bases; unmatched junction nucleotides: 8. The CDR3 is CASSPRGQGVNQPQHF. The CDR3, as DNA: TGTGCCAGCAGCCCTAGGGGACAGGGGGTTAATCAGCCCCAGCATTTT.

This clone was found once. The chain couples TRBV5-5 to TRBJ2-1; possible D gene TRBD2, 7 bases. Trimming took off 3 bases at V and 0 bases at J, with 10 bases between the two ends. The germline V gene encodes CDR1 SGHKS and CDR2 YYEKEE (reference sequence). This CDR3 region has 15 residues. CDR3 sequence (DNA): TGTGCCAGCAGCTCGGGGGGACACTCCTACAATGAGCAGTTCTTC. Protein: CASSSGGHSYNEQFF.

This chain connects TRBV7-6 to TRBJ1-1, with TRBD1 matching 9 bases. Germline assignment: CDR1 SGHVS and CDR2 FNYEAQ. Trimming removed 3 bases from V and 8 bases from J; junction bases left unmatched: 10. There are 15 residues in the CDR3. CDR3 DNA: TGTGCCAGCAGCTTCCCGGGACAGGGAAGGTCGGAAGCTTTCTTT. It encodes CASSFPGQGRSEAFF.

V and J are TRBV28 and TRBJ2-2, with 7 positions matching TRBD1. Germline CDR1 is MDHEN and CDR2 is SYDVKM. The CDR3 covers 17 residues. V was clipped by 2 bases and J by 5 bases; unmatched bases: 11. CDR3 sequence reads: CASSLRGRGYRTGELFF. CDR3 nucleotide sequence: TGTGCCAGCAGTTTACGGGGCAGGGGGTATAGGACCGGGGAGCTGTTTTTT.

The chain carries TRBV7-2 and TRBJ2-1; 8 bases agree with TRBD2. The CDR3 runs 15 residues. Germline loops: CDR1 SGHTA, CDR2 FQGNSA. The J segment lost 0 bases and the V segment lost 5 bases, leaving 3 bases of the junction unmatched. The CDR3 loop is CASSRGGSSYNEQFF. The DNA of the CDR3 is TGTGCCAGCAGCCGGGGGGGGAGCTCCTACAATGAGCAGTTCTTC.

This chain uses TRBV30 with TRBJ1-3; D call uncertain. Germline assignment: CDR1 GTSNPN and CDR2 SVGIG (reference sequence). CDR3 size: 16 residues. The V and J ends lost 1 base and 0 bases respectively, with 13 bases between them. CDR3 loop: CAWSALNAVSGNTIYF. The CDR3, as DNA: TGTGCCTGGAGTGCGTTAAACGCCGTCTCTGGAAACACCATATATTTT.

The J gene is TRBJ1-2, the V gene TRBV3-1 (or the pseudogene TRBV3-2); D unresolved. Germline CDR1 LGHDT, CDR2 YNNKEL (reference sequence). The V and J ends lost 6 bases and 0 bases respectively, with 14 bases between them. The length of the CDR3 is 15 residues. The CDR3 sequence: CASSLLGDPNYGYTF. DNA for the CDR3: TGTGCCAGCAGTCTTCTGGGTGACCCTAACTATGGCTACACCTTC.

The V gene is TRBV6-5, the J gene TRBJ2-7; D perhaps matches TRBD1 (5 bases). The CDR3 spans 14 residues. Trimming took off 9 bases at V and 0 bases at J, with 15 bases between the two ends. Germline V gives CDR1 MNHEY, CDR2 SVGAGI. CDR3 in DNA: TGTGCCAGTCTCTACAGGCACCCCTCCTACGAGCAGTACTTC. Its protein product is CASLYRHPSYEQYF.

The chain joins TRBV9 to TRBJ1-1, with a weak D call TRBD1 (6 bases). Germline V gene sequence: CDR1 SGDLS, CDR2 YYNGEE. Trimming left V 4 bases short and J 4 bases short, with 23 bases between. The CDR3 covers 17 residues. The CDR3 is CASSPHLDRTLGTEAFF. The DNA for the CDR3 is TGTGCCAGCAGCCCCCACTTGGACAGAACCTTGGGCACTGAAGCTTTCTTT.

The chain's CDR3 is CASSLGGGGYTF. CDR3 coding DNA: TGTGCCAGCAGTTTAGGTGGGGGTGGCTACACCTTC. The V call is TRBV12-3 or TRBV12-4, the J call TRBJ1-2, with a weak D call TRBD1 (5 bases). Deletions cut 1 base from V and 7 bases from J, with 7 bases between. The CDR3 has 12 amino acids.

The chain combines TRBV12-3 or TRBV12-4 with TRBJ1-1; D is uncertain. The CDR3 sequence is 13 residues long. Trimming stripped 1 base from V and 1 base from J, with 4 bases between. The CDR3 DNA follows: TGTGCCAGCAGTTTAGTACCGAACACTGAAGCTTTCTTT. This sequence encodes CASSLVPNTEAFF.

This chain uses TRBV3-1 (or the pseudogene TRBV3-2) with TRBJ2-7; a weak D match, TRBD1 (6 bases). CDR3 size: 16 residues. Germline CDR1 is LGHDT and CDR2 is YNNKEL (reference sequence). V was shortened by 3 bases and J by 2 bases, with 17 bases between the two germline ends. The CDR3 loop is CASSHQRDTSPYEQYF. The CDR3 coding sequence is TGTGCCAGCAGCCACCAGAGGGACACCAGTCCCTACGAGCAGTACTTC.

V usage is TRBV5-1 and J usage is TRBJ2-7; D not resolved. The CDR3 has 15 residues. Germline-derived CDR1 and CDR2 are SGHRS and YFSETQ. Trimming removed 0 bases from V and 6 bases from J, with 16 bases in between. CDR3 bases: TGCGCCAGCAGCTTGGCAGGCCCCCGATCTGGCGAGCAGTACTTC. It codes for CASSLAGPRSGEQYF.